The rows below give T cell receptor beta chains drawn from one sample of a study of control samples from healthy donors and cancer patients. Using immunoSEQ multiplex PCR, the repertoire was profiled, and TCRdb retains in-frame clones only, with some absent. The sample includes about 41,000 clones, roughly 94% seen only once; the top ten take 20% to 30%. The sample consisted of blood. These receptors originate from a man aged 60-69 years in good health. Each CDR3 is given with its conserved first and last residue. Each record gives: J gene, clone size, V gene, D gene, CDR3 protein, CDR3 DNA. D genes are given only for firm matches. Clone size appears in some rows only: once, few, many, or a class for an expanded clone.

j_call: TRBJ2-5; clone_size: .; v_call: TRBV12-3/TRBV12-4; d_call: .; cdr3_aa: CASSLGPPETQYF; cdr3_nt: TGTGCCAGCAGTCTCGGACCCCCAGAGACCCAGTACTTC
j_call: TRBJ1-2; clone_size: .; v_call: TRBV30; d_call: .; cdr3_aa: CACGNNYYGYTF; cdr3_nt: TGTGCCTGTGGCAATAACTACTATGGCTACACCTTC
j_call: TRBJ2-7; clone_size: .; v_call: TRBV7-8; d_call: .; cdr3_aa: CASSLGFNEQYF; cdr3_nt: TGTGCCAGCAGCTTAGGTTTCAACGAGCAGTACTTC
j_call: TRBJ2-2; clone_size: .; v_call: TRBV18; d_call: TRBD1; cdr3_aa: CASSPPYRGVGELFF; cdr3_nt: TGTGCCAGCTCACCACCATACAGGGGCGTCGGGGAGCTGTTTTTT
j_call: TRBJ1-1; clone_size: .; v_call: TRBV5-4; d_call: TRBD1; cdr3_aa: CASSLGAGGAGTEAFF; cdr3_nt: TGTGCCAGCAGCTTGGGGGCAGGGGGCGCAGGCACTGAAGCTTTCTTT
j_call: TRBJ2-7; clone_size: .; v_call: TRBV9; d_call: .; cdr3_aa: CASSEGGGTAYEQYF; cdr3_nt: TGTGCCAGCAGCGAGGGAGGGGGGACAGCTTACGAGCAGTACTTC
j_call: TRBJ1-5; clone_size: .; v_call: TRBV11-2; d_call: .; cdr3_aa: CASSLGATSNQPQHF; cdr3_nt: TGTGCCAGCAGCTTAGGGGCAACTAGCAATCAGCCCCAGCATTTT
j_call: TRBJ2-7; clone_size: .; v_call: TRBV19; d_call: .; cdr3_aa: CASSIARVGSYEQYF; cdr3_nt: TGTGCCAGTAGTATAGCCAGGGTAGGTTCCTACGAGCAGTACTTC
j_call: TRBJ2-7; clone_size: .; v_call: TRBV3-1/TRBV3-2; d_call: .; cdr3_aa: CASSQDSRDYEQYF; cdr3_nt: TGTGCCAGCAGCCAAGATAGTCGGGACTACGAGCAGTACTTC
j_call: TRBJ1-4; clone_size: .; v_call: TRBV7-8; d_call: TRBD1; cdr3_aa: CASSAGQFNEKLFF; cdr3_nt: TGTGCCAGCAGCGCGGGACAGTTTAATGAAAAACTGTTTTTT
j_call: TRBJ1-3; clone_size: .; v_call: TRBV5-5; d_call: .; cdr3_aa: CASSLDSHISISGNTIYF; cdr3_nt: TGTGCCAGCAGCTTGGACAGTCATATTTCCATCTCTGGAAACACCATATATTTT
j_call: TRBJ1-5; clone_size: .; v_call: TRBV18; d_call: TRBD1; cdr3_aa: CASSPGAGGQPQHF; cdr3_nt: TGTGCCAGCTCACCAGGAGCAGGGGGACAGCCCCAGCATTTT
j_call: TRBJ2-3; clone_size: few; v_call: TRBV15; d_call: TRBD2; cdr3_aa: CATSRDRTSGRAGTDTQYF; cdr3_nt: TGTGCCACCAGCAGAGATCGAACTAGCGGGAGGGCAGGCACAGATACGCAGTATTTT
j_call: TRBJ2-3; clone_size: .; v_call: TRBV6-1; d_call: TRBD2; cdr3_aa: CASSDPAGGRASTDTQYF; cdr3_nt: TGTGCCAGCAGTGATCCAGCGGGCGGGAGGGCCTCAACAGATACGCAGTATTTT
j_call: TRBJ2-1; clone_size: .; v_call: TRBV7-8; d_call: TRBD2; cdr3_aa: CASSRAGGGYNEQFF; cdr3_nt: TGTGCCAGCAGCCGAGCGGGAGGGGGCTACAATGAGCAGTTCTTC
j_call: TRBJ2-7; clone_size: .; v_call: TRBV7-2; d_call: TRBD2; cdr3_aa: CASSPDSPPGLAGRGQYF; cdr3_nt: TGTGCCAGCAGCCCGGACAGCCCCCCGGGACTAGCAGGTCGGGGGCAGTACTTC
j_call: TRBJ2-7; clone_size: .; v_call: TRBV2; d_call: .; cdr3_aa: CASLGERGAEEQYF; cdr3_nt: TGTGCCAGCCTGGGAGAACGGGGGGCGGAAGAGCAGTACTTC
j_call: TRBJ2-3; clone_size: .; v_call: TRBV19; d_call: .; cdr3_aa: CAGRSLPTDTQYF; cdr3_nt: TGTGCCGGTAGATCTTTACCCACAGATACGCAGTATTTT
j_call: TRBJ2-7; clone_size: .; v_call: TRBV11-3; d_call: TRBD2; cdr3_aa: CASSMGLAGDEQYF; cdr3_nt: TGTGCCAGCAGCATGGGACTAGCTGGGGACGAGCAGTACTTC
j_call: TRBJ2-7; clone_size: once; v_call: TRBV10-2; d_call: TRBD2; cdr3_aa: CASSPTSASYEQYF; cdr3_nt: TGCGCCAGCTCGCCGACTAGCGCCTCCTACGAGCAGTACTTC
j_call: TRBJ1-4; clone_size: .; v_call: TRBV27; d_call: .; cdr3_aa: CASSPGWGNEKLFF; cdr3_nt: TGTGCCAGCAGTCCAGGGTGGGGGAATGAAAAACTGTTTTTT
j_call: TRBJ2-7; clone_size: .; v_call: TRBV5-5; d_call: TRBD1; cdr3_aa: CASSHPGQGNWEQYF; cdr3_nt: TGTGCCAGCAGCCACCCCGGACAGGGGAATTGGGAGCAGTACTTC
j_call: TRBJ1-1; clone_size: .; v_call: TRBV15; d_call: .; cdr3_aa: CATSKGETYNTEAFF; cdr3_nt: TGTGCCACCAGCAAGGGGGAAACCTACAACACTGAAGCTTTCTTT
j_call: TRBJ2-5; clone_size: .; v_call: TRBV30; d_call: TRBD1; cdr3_aa: CAWSGGTGGQETQYF; cdr3_nt: TGTGCCTGGAGTGGGGGGACAGGGGGCCAAGAGACCCAGTACTTC
j_call: TRBJ1-3; clone_size: .; v_call: TRBV5-6; d_call: .; cdr3_aa: CASSLNRGSGNTIYF; cdr3_nt: TGTGCCAGCAGCTTGAATCGAGGATCCGGAAACACCATATATTTT
j_call: TRBJ2-7; clone_size: .; v_call: TRBV24-1; d_call: TRBD2; cdr3_aa: CATAAESGRAHEQYF; cdr3_nt: TGTGCCACCGCGGCTGAGAGCGGGAGGGCCCACGAGCAGTACTTC
j_call: TRBJ1-2; clone_size: once; v_call: TRBV28; d_call: .; cdr3_aa: CASSFRSGRSNYGYTF; cdr3_nt: TGTGCCAGCAGTTTCCGTTCGGGGCGCTCTAACTATGGCTACACCTTC
j_call: TRBJ2-7; clone_size: .; v_call: TRBV10-1; d_call: .; cdr3_aa: CASSESGLYEQYF; cdr3_nt: TGCGCCAGCAGTGAGTCTGGACTCTACGAGCAGTACTTC
j_call: TRBJ1-4; clone_size: few; v_call: TRBV29-1; d_call: .; cdr3_aa: CSADSGITGEKLFF; cdr3_nt: TGCAGCGCTGACTCCGGGATTACGGGTGAAAAACTGTTTTTT
j_call: TRBJ2-1; clone_size: once; v_call: TRBV29-1; d_call: .; cdr3_aa: CSASGSSYNEQFF; cdr3_nt: TGCAGCGCTTCAGGGAGCTCCTACAATGAGCAGTTCTTC
j_call: TRBJ2-3; clone_size: .; v_call: TRBV27; d_call: .; cdr3_aa: CASSFHGQGSYTQYF; cdr3_nt: TGTGCCAGCAGTTTTCACGGGCAGGGTTCGTATACGCAGTATTTT
j_call: TRBJ1-1; clone_size: .; v_call: TRBV6-5; d_call: TRBD1; cdr3_aa: CASNRQGNTEAFF; cdr3_nt: TGTGCCAGCAACCGACAGGGAAACACTGAAGCTTTCTTT
j_call: TRBJ1-2; clone_size: .; v_call: TRBV6-5; d_call: .; cdr3_aa: CASSPFGQKNGYTF; cdr3_nt: TGTGCCAGCAGTCCTTTCGGACAGAAAAATGGCTACACCTTC
j_call: TRBJ1-4; clone_size: once; v_call: TRBV28; d_call: .; cdr3_aa: CASLDEKLFF; cdr3_nt: TGTGCCAGCCTTGATGAAAAACTGTTTTTT
j_call: TRBJ2-3; clone_size: .; v_call: TRBV7-2; d_call: TRBD2; cdr3_aa: CASSRLAGGLGTDTQYF; cdr3_nt: TGTGCCAGCAGCAGACTAGCGGGAGGGTTGGGCACAGATACGCAGTATTTT
j_call: TRBJ2-3; clone_size: .; v_call: TRBV24-1; d_call: TRBD1; cdr3_aa: CATSDDRGTDTQYF; cdr3_nt: TGTGCCACCAGTGACGACAGGGGCACAGATACGCAGTATTTT
j_call: TRBJ2-7; clone_size: .; v_call: TRBV11-2; d_call: TRBD1; cdr3_aa: CASTQDRGSYEQYF; cdr3_nt: TGTGCCAGCACTCAGGACAGGGGCTCCTACGAGCAGTACTTC
j_call: TRBJ2-5; clone_size: .; v_call: TRBV12-5; d_call: TRBD1; cdr3_aa: CASGRTGRETQYF; cdr3_nt: TGTGCTAGTGGTCGGACAGGGCGCGAGACCCAGTACTTC
j_call: TRBJ1-1; clone_size: .; v_call: TRBV21-1; d_call: .; cdr3_aa: CASSARDSEDTEAFF; cdr3_nt: TGTGCCAGCAGCGCGAGGGACAGTGAGGACACTGAAGCTTTCTTT
j_call: TRBJ1-1; clone_size: .; v_call: TRBV5-1; d_call: .; cdr3_aa: CASSLVAANTEAFF; cdr3_nt: TGCGCCAGCAGCTTGGTGGCAGCGAACACTGAAGCTTTCTTT
j_call: TRBJ2-7; clone_size: .; v_call: TRBV6-2/TRBV6-3; d_call: TRBD1; cdr3_aa: CASSRQGTYEQYF; cdr3_nt: TGTGCCAGCAGCAGACAGGGAACCTACGAGCAGTACTTC